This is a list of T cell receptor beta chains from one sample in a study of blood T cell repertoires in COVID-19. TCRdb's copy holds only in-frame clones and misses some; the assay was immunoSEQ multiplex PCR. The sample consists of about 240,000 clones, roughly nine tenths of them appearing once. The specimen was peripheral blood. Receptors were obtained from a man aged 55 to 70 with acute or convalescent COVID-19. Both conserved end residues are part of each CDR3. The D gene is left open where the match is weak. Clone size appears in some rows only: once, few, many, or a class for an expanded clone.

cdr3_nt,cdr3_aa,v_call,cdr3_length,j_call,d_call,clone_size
TGTGCCAGCAGTGTACGACAGGGCCTCTCCTACAATGAGCAGTTCTTC,CASSVRQGLSYNEQFF,TRBV6-1,16,TRBJ2-1,TRBD1,NA
TGTGCCAGCAGCGACCGGACTGGGCCCCTCCACTTT,CASSDRTGPLHF,TRBV7-2,12,TRBJ1-6,NA,NA
TGTGCCAGCAGCGCGGGGGGGCGCCTTTCCTACAATGAGCAGTTCTTC,CASSAGGRLSYNEQFF,TRBV7-2,16,TRBJ2-1,TRBD2,NA
TGCGCCAGCAGCAAGGGACAGAATACTGAAGCTTTCTTT,CASSKGQNTEAFF,TRBV5-1,13,TRBJ1-1,TRBD1,NA
TGTGCCAGCAGCCCCCGGGGACAGCTAGTCTCTGGAAACACCATATATTTT,CASSPRGQLVSGNTIYF,TRBV7-8,17,TRBJ1-3,TRBD1,few
TGTGCCATCAGTGAGGGGACAGAAATCTATGGCTACACCTTC,CAISEGTEIYGYTF,TRBV10-3,14,TRBJ1-2,TRBD1,NA
TGTGCCGGCTCTAGCGGGAGACAGTACGAGCAGTACTTC,CAGSSGRQYEQYF,TRBV7-2,13,TRBJ2-7,TRBD2,NA
TGTGCCAGCAGTTACCGGACAGGGGCGGGGGAGCAGTTCTTC,CASSYRTGAGEQFF,TRBV27,14,TRBJ2-1,TRBD1,NA
TGTGCCAGCAGCCCTCTTTTACGGGATCAAGAGACCCAGTACTTC,CASSPLLRDQETQYF,TRBV11-2,15,TRBJ2-5,NA,NA
TGTGCCAGCAGCCCGGGACAGGGTTACGAGCAGTACTTC,CASSPGQGYEQYF,TRBV7-6,13,TRBJ2-7,TRBD1,once
TGTGCCAGCAGTTTAGAGGGCCCCTATGGCTACACCTTC,CASSLEGPYGYTF,TRBV3-1/TRBV3-2,13,TRBJ1-2,NA,NA
TGTGCCAGTCGCCTAAGGGGGCCGGGGAATCAGCCCCAGCATTTT,CASRLRGPGNQPQHF,TRBV2,15,TRBJ1-5,TRBD1,NA
TGTGCCTGGATCGGACTGTCGGATACGCAGTATTTT,CAWIGLSDTQYF,TRBV30,12,TRBJ2-3,NA,NA
TGTGCCAGCAGTTTCGCTACCCACACAGATACGCAGTATTTT,CASSFATHTDTQYF,TRBV28,14,TRBJ2-3,NA,NA
TGTGCCAGTAGTACTGGGACTAGCGGATACTACGAGCAGTACTTC,CASSTGTSGYYEQYF,TRBV19,15,TRBJ2-7,TRBD2,once
TGTGCCAGCAGCTTTACTTCTCGACAGGGTAACGAGCAGTACTTC,CASSFTSRQGNEQYF,TRBV5-6,15,TRBJ2-7,TRBD1,NA
TGTGCCAGCAGTTTTAATAGCGGGAGAGAGGGCTCCTACGAGCAGTACTTC,CASSFNSGREGSYEQYF,TRBV7-6,17,TRBJ2-7,TRBD2,NA
TGTGCCAGCAGTGCCCTTACAGGGGATTACGGACAAGAGACCCAGTACTTC,CASSALTGDYGQETQYF,TRBV6-1,17,TRBJ2-5,TRBD1,NA